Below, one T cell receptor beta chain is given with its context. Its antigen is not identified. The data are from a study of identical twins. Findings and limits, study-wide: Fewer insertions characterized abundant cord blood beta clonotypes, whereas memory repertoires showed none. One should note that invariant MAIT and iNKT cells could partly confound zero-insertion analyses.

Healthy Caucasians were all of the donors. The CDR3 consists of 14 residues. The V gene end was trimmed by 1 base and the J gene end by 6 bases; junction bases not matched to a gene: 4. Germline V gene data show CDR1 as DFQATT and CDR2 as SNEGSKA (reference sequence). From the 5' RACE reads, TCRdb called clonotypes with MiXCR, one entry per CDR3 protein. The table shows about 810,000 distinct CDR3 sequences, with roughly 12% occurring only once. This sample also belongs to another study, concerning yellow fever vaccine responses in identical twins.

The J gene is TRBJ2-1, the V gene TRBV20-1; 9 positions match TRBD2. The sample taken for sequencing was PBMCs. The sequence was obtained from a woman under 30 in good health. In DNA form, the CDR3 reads TGCAGTGCTAGAGGGGAACTAGCGGGCAATGAGCAGTTCTTC. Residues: CSARGELAGNEQFF.